These 27 T cell receptor beta chains originate from one sample sequenced in a study of PD-L1 blockade in urothelial cancer. The time point is: pretreatment peripheral blood. Profiling relied on immunoSEQ multiplex PCR, and the TCRdb table lists in-frame clones only, not all of them. The table records about 80,000 clones, about 82% of them present only once. Here the sequenced sample was PBMCs, taken around atezolizumab (anti-PD-L1) treatment. All receptors derive from a man aged 40-49 years with urothelial cancer.

The chain recombines TRBV7-9 with TRBJ2-5; the D is unclear. V lost 1 base and J 5 bases, leaving 5 bases between the germline ends. In germline, CDR1 is SEHNR, CDR2 FQNEAQ (reference sequence). The CDR3 has 12 residues. The CDR3 loop is CASSLVGETQYF. For the CDR3, the DNA is TGTGCCAGCAGCTTAGTCGGGGAGACCCAGTACTTC.

V is TRBV9 and J is TRBJ1-1; no reliable D call. Trimming shortened V by 3 bases and J by 0 bases, and 6 bases separated the two germline ends. The CDR3 consists of 13 residues. The germline V gene encodes CDR1 SGDLS and CDR2 YYNGEE. The CDR3 DNA reads as TGTGCCAGCAGCGGCGACTTGAACACTGAAGCTTTCTTT. It is translated as CASSGDLNTEAFF.

The V call is TRBV27, the J call TRBJ1-4; possible D gene TRBD1, 5 bases. Germline V gives CDR1 MNHEY, CDR2 SMNVEV (reference sequence). The length of the CDR3 is 14 residues. Trimming left V 2 bases short and J 7 bases short, with 11 bases between. CDR3: CASSLRRGSEKLFF. The CDR3 nucleotides read TGTGCCAGCAGTTTAAGGAGGGGAAGTGAAAAACTGTTTTTT.

The chain carries TRBV28 and TRBJ2-7, with D possibly TRBD2 on 6 matching bases. The CDR3 runs to 14 residues. V was clipped by 11 bases and J by 0 bases, with 17 bases between them. Germline V gene lookup returns CDR1 MDHEN and CDR2 SYDVKM. The CDR3 reads CASFPGANSYEQYF. The CDR3 DNA reads TGTGCCTCCTTCCCGGGAGCTAACTCCTACGAGCAGTACTTC.

The chain uses TRBV28 and TRBJ2-7; D uncertain. CDR3 length: 11 residues. Germline lookup yields CDR1 MDHEN and CDR2 SYDVKM. V lost 10 bases, J lost 1 base, and 8 bases lay in between. CDR3 coding DNA: TGTGCCACCACATCTTCCTACGAGCAGTACTTC. Residues: CATTSSYEQYF.

The V and J genes are TRBV5-4 and TRBJ2-7, with a tentative D call TRBD2 (5 bases). Germline assignment: CDR1 SGHNT and CDR2 YYREEE (reference sequence). The CDR3 contains 14 residues. V lost 5 bases, J lost 0 bases, and 12 bases lay in between. CDR3 residues: CASSVGVSSYEQYF. In DNA form, the CDR3 reads TGTGCCAGCAGTGTCGGGGTTAGCTCCTACGAGCAGTACTTC.

The chain recombines TRBV11-2 with TRBJ2-7; D not certain. V shed 5 bases and J shed 1 base, with 12 bases lying between them. CDR3 size: 14 residues. In germline, CDR1 is SGHAT, CDR2 FQNNGV. In DNA form, the CDR3 reads TGTGCCAGCAGCAAGACTCGTAGTTCCTACGAGCAGTACTTC. It encodes CASSKTRSSYEQYF.

V is TRBV28 and J is TRBJ1-1; tentatively, D is TRBD1 (5 bases). Germline V gene data show CDR1 as MDHEN and CDR2 as SYDVKM. The CDR3 sequence is 22 residues long. Trimming pared 3 bases from V and 3 bases from J, leaving 35 bases between. This CDR3 is CASSFSWPVSTPGLLMDTEAFF. The CDR3 coding sequence is TGTGCCAGCAGTTTCTCCTGGCCCGTTTCTACGCCGGGACTCCTTATGGACACTGAAGCTTTCTTT. Full variable domain (missing parts from reference TRBV28 and TRBJ1-1): DVKVTQSSRYLVKRTGEKVFLECVQDMDHENMFWYRQDPGLGLRLIYFSYDVKMKEKGDIPEGYSVSREKKERFSLILESASTNQTSMYLCASSFSWPVSTPGLLMDTEAFFGQGTRLTVV.

This clone was detected many times. Other DNA sequences from this sample encode an identical CDR3 as well. The chain recombines TRBV4-2 with TRBJ1-2; D is perhaps TRBD1 (6 bases). The germline V and J ends were trimmed by 1 base and 0 bases, with 9 bases remaining between them. From germline, CDR1 is LGHNA and CDR2 YNFKEQ. The CDR3 totals 15 residues. Here the CDR3 reads CASSQVQGSNYGYTF. CDR3 DNA sequence: TGTGCCAGCAGCCAAGTACAGGGTTCTAACTATGGCTACACCTTC.

There are a few counts of this clone. This chain links TRBV9 with TRBJ2-2; 7 nucleotides align to TRBD1. The CDR3 spans 16 residues. The germline V gene has CDR1 SGDLS and CDR2 YYNGEE. J gave up 4 bases and V 3 bases, and 9 bases lay outside the gene matches. Here the CDR3 DNA reads TGTGCCAGCAGCGGCACGGGGACAGTGATCACCGGGGAGCTGTTTTTT. It yields the protein CASSGTGTVITGELFF.

This clone was observed once. The chain joins TRBV5-6 to TRBJ2-5; possible D gene TRBD1, 6 bases. Germline CDR1 and CDR2: SGHDT and YYEEEE. The CDR3 is 15 residues long. Between the trimmed V and J ends, which lost 3 bases and 2 bases, there was a span of 14 bases. For the CDR3, the DNA is TGTGCCAGCAGCTCGCCTCAGGGACAACAAGAGACCCAGTACTTC. Protein product: CASSSPQGQQETQYF.

The chain employs TRBV14 and TRBJ2-5; perhaps TRBD1 as D (5 bases). The CDR3 is 15 amino acids. Germline V gene lookup returns CDR1 SGHDN and CDR2 FVKESK. V gave up 0 bases and J gave up 6 bases, with 14 bases separating them. CDR3 loop: CASSQEYGRVKTQYF. In nucleotides, the CDR3 is TGTGCCAGCAGCCAAGAATATGGCAGGGTGAAGACCCAGTACTTC. The whole variable domain, remainder taken from reference TRBV14 and TRBJ2-5, is EAGVTQFPSHSVIEKGQTVTLRCDPISGHDNLYWYRRVMGKEIKFLLHFVKESKQDESGMPNNRFLAERTGGTYSTLKVQPAELEDSGVYFCASSQEYGRVKTQYFGPGTRLLVL.

The V call is TRBV7-9, the J call TRBJ2-5; 7 bases match TRBD2. With V trimmed by 8 bases and J by 5 bases, 11 bases remained unmatched. This CDR3 contains 14 residues. Germline-derived CDR1 and CDR2 are SEHNR and FQNEAQ (reference sequence). CDR3 protein: CASQLGGSGETQYF. CDR3 coding DNA: TGTGCCAGCCAGCTGGGGGGGAGTGGGGAGACCCAGTACTTC.

In this sample, this clone turned up once. The rearrangement joins TRBV14 to TRBJ2-1; D is possibly TRBD1 (6 bases). The length of the CDR3 is 16 residues. Germline V CDR1 and CDR2: SGHDN, FVKESK. Trimming took off 1 base at V and 3 bases at J, with 13 bases between the two ends. The chain's CDR3 is CASSQGDRILYNEQFF. The CDR3 coding sequence is TGTGCCAGCAGCCAAGGCGACAGGATACTCTACAATGAGCAGTTCTTC.

The V call is TRBV5-5, the J call TRBJ1-5; D uncertain. The CDR3 has 16 residues. CDR1 and CDR2 (germline): SGHKS, YYEKEE (reference sequence). Deletions cut 0 bases from V and 7 bases from J, with 17 bases between. CDR3 DNA sequence: TGTGCCAGCAGCTTGGGTTCCGGCGGAGGGCACCAGCCCCAGCATTTT. It codes for CASSLGSGGGHQPQHF.

The chain has TRBV5-5 and TRBJ1-2, with D perhaps matching TRBD1 (6 bases). The V end was cut by 0 bases, the J end by 4 bases, with 19 bases between. The germline V gene encodes CDR1 SGHKS and CDR2 YYEKEE (reference sequence). The CDR3 is 17 residues long. The CDR3 region is CASSLAFSGGSSYGYTF. CDR3 nucleotides: TGTGCCAGCAGCTTGGCCTTTTCGGGGGGCTCCTCCTATGGCTACACCTTC. Based on the CDR3 plus reference TRBV5-5 and TRBJ1-2, the full variable domain is DAGVTQSPTHLIKTRGQQVTLRCSPISGHKSVSWYQQVLGQGPQFIFQYYEKEERGRGNFPDRFSARQFPNYSSELNVNALLLGDSALYLCASSLAFSGGSSYGYTFGSGTRLTVV.

This chain links TRBV28 with TRBJ2-7, with TRBD1 identical over 10 bases. Per the germline V gene, CDR1 is MDHEN and CDR2 is SYDVKM. After removal of 8 bases from V and 5 bases from J, the junction contained 6 bases not matched to a gene. The CDR3 loop spans 13 amino acids. DNA for the CDR3: TGTGCCAGCGCGGGACAGGGGTGGCACGAGCAGTACTTC. Translation gives CASAGQGWHEQYF.

The CDR3 reads CASSALAGDSSYEQYF. The DNA for the CDR3 is TGTGCCAGCAGTGCCCTAGCGGGGGATAGCTCCTACGAGCAGTACTTC. The chain couples TRBV2 to TRBJ2-7; 10 nucleotides align to TRBD2. CDR1 and CDR2 (germline): SNHLY, FYNNEI. This CDR3 is built from 16 residues. Trimming took 4 bases from V and 0 from J; bases not matched to a gene: 6.

The chain employs TRBV30 and TRBJ1-3; perhaps TRBD1 as D (6 bases). Germline CDR1 GTSNPN, CDR2 SVGIG (reference sequence). The V end lost 7 bases, the J end lost 4 bases, and 11 bases lay between the germline ends. The CDR3 loop spans 12 amino acids. CDR3 loop: CAFRTDGNTIYF. The CDR3 nucleotides read TGTGCCTTCCGGACAGACGGAAACACCATATATTTT.

The V call is TRBV19, the J call TRBJ2-1, with 10 bases aligning to TRBD2. Germline V lookup: CDR1 LNHDA, CDR2 SQIVND (reference sequence). The V segment lost 4 bases and the J segment 8 bases; nucleotides outside the gene matches: 2. CDR3 length: 13 amino acids. The DNA of the CDR3 is TGTGCCAGTAGTAGAGCGGGAGGGGATGAGCAGTTCTTC. Protein product: CASSRAGGDEQFF.

The chain is built from TRBV5-6 and TRBJ2-1, with D maybe TRBD1 (6 bases). This CDR3 contains 12 residues. V lost 6 bases and J 7 bases, leaving 11 bases between the germline ends. The germline CDR1 and CDR2 sequences are SGHDT and YYEEEE. The CDR3 nucleotides read TGTGCCAGCACCATACAGGGTAATGAGCAGTTCTTC. Translating it yields CASTIQGNEQFF.

This chain connects TRBV27 to TRBJ2-7; 8 bases line up with TRBD2. The V and J ends lost 2 bases and 7 bases, in that order; junction bases with no gene match: 4. Germline V CDR1 and CDR2: MNHEY, SMNVEV (reference sequence). The CDR3 is 13 residues long. The CDR3 coding sequence is TGTGCCAGCAGTTTAGGCGGGGGGAGGGAGCAGTACTTC. Translating gives CASSLGGGREQYF.

The rearrangement links TRBV27 to TRBJ1-1, with a possible D match to TRBD1 (6 bases). CDR1 is MNHEY, CDR2 SMNVEV, per germline (reference sequence). V dropped 3 bases and J dropped 0 bases, with 8 bases sitting between them. CDR3 length equals 14 residues. The DNA for the CDR3 is TGTGCCAGCAGTTTGGGGACAATGAACACTGAAGCTTTCTTT. It codes for CASSLGTMNTEAFF.

The J gene is TRBJ2-2, the V gene TRBV29-1; 7 bases match TRBD1. V lost 6 bases and J lost 5; bases outside the gene matches: 9. Germline assignment: CDR1 SQVTM and CDR2 ANQGSEA. This CDR3 region has 14 residues. This CDR3 reads CSVSTGMRTGELFF. The DNA of the CDR3 is TGCAGCGTATCGACAGGGATGCGGACCGGGGAGCTGTTTTTT.

The chain has TRBV6-6 and TRBJ2-2; possible D gene TRBD2, 5 bases. The V end was cut by 8 bases, the J end by 4 bases, with 11 bases between. The CDR3 runs to 13 residues. Germline loops: CDR1 MNHNY, CDR2 SVGAGI (reference sequence). The chain's CDR3 is CASRGWGTGELFF. CDR3 bases: TGTGCCAGCCGGGGATGGGGCACCGGGGAGCTGTTTTTT.

This rearrangement joins TRBV27 to TRBJ1-2, with 8 bases fitting TRBD1. J gave up 10 bases and V 4 bases, and 5 bases lay outside the gene matches. Germline V gene data show CDR1 as MNHEY and CDR2 as SMNVEV (reference sequence). The CDR3 loop spans 12 amino acids. CDR3 amino acids: CASSSDRGVYTF. The CDR3 nucleotides are TGTGCCAGCAGTTCCGACAGGGGCGTCTACACCTTC.

This clone is medium-sized by share. The V gene is TRBV6-1, the J gene TRBJ1-2, with TRBD1 matching 10 bases. With V trimmed by 3 bases and J by 5 bases, 6 bases remained unmatched. Germline V gives CDR1 MNHNS, CDR2 SASEGT. The CDR3 runs to 15 residues. The CDR3 DNA reads TGTGCCAGCAGTGATCGACCGGGACAGGGGTATGGCTACACCTTC. Its protein product is CASSDRPGQGYGYTF.